The TCR beta chain described here comes from a study of shared clonotypes between healthy human individuals. General study findings and limits: Against clonotypes common to all four donors, non-shared ones had lower generation probabilities. Sharing of clonotypes among donors was expected to vary with sequencing depth.

This CDR3 comprises 18 residues. The junction had 12 bases not matched to a gene; V was cut back by 7 bases and J by 1 base. Looked up from germline, CDR1 is MDHEN and CDR2 is SYDVKM. Method: immunoSEQ multiplex PCR; TCRdb's copy keeps in-frame clones and lacks some. The sample includes under 1 million clones, 95% to 97% seen only once; the top ten take over 0.2%. In regard to this clone: Its antigen is as yet unknown.

Naive CD8 cells, CD45RO-negative and positively selected for CCR7, excluded terminally differentiated effector memory CD45RA+ cells. This clonotype originated in a man under 40 in good health. The V call is TRBV28, the J call TRBJ2-1; TRBD2 matches 11 bases. Material: naive CD8+ T cells sorted from blood. CDR3 amino acids: CASTNVLAGGISYNEQFF. The CDR3 DNA reads as TGTGCCAGCACCAATGTCCTAGCGGGAGGTATATCCTACAATGAGCAGTTCTTC. The full variable domain, completed using reference TRBV28 and TRBJ2-1, is DVKVTQSSRYLVKRTGEKVFLECVQDMDHENMFWYRQDPGLGLRLIYFSYDVKMKEKGDIPEGYSVSREKKERFSLILESASTNQTSMYLCASTNVLAGGISYNEQFFGPGTRLTVL.